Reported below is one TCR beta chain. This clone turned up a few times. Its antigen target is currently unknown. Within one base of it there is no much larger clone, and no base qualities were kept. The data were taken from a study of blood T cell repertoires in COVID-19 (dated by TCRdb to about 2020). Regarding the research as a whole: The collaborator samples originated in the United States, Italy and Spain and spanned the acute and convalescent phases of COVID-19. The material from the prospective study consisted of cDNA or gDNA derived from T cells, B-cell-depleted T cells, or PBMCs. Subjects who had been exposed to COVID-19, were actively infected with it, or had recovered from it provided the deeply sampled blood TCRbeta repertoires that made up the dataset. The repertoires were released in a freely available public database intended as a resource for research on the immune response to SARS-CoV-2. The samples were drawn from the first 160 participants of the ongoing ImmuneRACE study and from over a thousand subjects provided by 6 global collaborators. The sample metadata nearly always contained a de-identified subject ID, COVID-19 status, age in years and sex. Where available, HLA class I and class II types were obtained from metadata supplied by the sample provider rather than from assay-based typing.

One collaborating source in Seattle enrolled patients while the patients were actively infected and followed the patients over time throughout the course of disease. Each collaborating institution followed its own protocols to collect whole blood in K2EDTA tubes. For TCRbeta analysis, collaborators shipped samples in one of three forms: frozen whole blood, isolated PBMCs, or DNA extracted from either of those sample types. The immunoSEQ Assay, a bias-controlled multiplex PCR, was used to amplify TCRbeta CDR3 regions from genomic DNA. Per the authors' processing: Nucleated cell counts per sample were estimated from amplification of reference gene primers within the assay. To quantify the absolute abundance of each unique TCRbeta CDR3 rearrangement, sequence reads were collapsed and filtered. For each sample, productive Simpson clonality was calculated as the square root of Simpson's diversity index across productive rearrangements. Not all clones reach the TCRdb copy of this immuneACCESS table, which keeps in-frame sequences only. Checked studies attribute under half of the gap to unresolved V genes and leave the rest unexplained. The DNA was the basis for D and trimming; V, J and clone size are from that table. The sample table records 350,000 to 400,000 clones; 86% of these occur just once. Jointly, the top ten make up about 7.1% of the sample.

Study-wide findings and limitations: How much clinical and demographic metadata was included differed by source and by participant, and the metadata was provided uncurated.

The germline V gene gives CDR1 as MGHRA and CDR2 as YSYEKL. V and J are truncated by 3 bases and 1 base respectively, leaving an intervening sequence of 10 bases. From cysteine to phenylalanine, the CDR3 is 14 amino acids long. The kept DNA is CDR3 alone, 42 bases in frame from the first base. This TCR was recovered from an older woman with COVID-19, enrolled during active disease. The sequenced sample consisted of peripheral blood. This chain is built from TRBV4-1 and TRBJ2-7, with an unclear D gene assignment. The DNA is TGCGCCAGCAGCCAGGCGGCTCGATCCTACGAGCAGTACTTC. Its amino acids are CASSQAARSYEQYF.